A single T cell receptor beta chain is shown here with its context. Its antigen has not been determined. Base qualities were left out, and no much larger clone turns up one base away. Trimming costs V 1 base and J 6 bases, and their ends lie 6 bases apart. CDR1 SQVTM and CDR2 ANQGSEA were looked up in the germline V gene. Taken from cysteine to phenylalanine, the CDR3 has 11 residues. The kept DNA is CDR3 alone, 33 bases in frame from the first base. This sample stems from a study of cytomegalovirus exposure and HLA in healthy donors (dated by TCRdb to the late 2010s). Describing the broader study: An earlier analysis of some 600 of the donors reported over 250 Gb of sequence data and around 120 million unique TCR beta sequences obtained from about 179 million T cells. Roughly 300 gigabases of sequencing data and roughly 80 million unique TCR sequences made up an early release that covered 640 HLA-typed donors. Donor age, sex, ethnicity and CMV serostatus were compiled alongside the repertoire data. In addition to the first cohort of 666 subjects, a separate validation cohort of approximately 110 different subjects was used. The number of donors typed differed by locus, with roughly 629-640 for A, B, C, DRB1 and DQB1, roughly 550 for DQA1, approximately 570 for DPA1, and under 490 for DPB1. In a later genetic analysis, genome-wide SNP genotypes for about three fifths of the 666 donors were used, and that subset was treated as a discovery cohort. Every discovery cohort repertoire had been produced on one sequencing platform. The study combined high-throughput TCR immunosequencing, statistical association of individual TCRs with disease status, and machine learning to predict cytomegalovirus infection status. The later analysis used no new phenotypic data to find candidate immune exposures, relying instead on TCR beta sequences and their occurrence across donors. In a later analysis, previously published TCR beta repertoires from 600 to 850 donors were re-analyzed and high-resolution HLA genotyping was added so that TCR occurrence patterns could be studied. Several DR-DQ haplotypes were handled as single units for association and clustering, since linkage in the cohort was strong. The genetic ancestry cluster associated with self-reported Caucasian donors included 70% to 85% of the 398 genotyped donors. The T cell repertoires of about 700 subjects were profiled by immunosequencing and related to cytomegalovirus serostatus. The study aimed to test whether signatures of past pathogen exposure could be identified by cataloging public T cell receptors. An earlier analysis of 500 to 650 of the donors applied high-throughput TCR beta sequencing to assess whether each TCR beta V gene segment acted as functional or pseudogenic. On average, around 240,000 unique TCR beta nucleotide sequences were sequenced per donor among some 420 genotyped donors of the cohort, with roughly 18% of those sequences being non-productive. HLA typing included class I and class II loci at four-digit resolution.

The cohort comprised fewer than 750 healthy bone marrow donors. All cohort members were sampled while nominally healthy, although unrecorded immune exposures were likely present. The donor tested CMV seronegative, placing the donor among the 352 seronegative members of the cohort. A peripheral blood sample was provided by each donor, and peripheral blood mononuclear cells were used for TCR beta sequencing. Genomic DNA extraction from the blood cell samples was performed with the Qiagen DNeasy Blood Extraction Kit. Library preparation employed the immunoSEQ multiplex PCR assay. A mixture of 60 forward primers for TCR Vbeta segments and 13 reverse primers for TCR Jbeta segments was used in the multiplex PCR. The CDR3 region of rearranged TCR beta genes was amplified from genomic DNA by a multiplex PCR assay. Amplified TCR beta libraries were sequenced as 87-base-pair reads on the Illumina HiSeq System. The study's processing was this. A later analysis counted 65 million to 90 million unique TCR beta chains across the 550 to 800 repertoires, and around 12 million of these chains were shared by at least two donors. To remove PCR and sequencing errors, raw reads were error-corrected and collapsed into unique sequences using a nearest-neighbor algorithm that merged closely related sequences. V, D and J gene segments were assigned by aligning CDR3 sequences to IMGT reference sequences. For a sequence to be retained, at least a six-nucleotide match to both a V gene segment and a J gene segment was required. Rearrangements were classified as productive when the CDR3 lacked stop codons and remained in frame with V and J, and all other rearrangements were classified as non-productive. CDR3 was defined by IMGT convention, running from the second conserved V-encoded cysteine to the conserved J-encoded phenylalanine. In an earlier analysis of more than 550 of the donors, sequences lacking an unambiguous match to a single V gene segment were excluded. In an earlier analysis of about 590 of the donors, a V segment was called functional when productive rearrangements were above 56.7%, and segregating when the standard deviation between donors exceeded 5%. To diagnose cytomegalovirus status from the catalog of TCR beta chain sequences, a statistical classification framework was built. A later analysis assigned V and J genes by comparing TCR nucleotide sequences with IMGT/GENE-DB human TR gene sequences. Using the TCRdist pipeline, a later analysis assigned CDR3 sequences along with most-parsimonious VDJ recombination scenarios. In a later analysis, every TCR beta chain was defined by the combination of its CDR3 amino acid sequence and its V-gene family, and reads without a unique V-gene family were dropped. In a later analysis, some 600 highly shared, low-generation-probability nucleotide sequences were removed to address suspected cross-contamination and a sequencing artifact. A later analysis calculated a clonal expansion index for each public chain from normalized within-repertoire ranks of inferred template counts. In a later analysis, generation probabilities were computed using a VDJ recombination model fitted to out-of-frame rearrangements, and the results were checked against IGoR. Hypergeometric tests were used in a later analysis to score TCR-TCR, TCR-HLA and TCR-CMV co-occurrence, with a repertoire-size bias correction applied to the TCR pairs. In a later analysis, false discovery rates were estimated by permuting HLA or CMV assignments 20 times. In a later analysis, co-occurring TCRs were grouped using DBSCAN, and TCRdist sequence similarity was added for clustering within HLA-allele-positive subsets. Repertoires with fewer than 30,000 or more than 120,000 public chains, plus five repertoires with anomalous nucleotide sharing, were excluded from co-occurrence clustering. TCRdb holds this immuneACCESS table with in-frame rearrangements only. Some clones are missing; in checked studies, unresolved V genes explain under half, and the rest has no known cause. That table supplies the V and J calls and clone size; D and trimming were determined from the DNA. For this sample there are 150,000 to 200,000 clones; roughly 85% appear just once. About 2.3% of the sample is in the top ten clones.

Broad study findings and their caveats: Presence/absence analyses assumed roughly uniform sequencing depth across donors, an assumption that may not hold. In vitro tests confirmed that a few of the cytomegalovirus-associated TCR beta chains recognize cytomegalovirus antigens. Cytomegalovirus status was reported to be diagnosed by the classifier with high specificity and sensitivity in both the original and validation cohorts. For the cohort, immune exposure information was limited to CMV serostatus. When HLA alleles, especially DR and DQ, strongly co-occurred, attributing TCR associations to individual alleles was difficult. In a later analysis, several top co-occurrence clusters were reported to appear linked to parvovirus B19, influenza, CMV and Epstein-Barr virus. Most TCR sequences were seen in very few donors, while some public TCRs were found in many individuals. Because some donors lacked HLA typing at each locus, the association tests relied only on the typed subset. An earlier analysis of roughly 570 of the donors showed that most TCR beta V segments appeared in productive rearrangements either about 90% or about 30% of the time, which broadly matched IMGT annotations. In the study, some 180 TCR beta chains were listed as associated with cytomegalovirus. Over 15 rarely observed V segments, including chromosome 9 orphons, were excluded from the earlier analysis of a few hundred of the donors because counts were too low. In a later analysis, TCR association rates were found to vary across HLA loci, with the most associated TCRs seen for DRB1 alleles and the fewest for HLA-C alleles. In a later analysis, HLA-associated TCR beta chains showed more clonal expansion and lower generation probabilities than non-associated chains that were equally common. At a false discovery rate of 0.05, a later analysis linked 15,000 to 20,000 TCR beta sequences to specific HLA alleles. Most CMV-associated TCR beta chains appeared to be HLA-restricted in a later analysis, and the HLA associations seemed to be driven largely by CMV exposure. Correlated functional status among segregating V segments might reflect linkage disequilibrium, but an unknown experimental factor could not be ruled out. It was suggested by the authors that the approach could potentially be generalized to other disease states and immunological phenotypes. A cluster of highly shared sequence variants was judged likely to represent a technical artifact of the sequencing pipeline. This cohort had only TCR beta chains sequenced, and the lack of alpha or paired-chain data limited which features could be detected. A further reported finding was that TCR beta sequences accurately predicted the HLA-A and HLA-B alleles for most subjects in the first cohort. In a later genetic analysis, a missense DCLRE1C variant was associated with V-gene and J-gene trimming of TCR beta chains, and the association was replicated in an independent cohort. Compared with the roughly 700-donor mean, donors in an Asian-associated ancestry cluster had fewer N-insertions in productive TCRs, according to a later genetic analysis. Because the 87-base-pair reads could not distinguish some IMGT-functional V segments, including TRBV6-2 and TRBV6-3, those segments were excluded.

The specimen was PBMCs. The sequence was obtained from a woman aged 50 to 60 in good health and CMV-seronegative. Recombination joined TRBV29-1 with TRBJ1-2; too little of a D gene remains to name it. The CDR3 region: CSVEGRDGYTF. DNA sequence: TGCAGCGTTGAAGGGAGGGATGGCTACACCTTC.